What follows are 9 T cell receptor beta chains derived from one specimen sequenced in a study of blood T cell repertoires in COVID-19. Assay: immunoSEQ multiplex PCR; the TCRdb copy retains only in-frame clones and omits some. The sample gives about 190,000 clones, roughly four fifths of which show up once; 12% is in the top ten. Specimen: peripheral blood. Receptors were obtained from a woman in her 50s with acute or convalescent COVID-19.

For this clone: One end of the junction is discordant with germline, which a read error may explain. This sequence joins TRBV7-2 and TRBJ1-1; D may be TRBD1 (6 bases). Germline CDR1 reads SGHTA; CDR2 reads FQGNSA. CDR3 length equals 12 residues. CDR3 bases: TGTGCCAGCAGCTTAAACAGGTTTGGGGGCCTTTTT. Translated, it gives CASSLNRFGGLF.

CDR3 bases: TGTGCCAGCAGCCAAGTGAGGGCCTACGAGCAGTACTTC. Translating gives CASSQVRAYEQYF. V is TRBV14 and J is TRBJ2-7; tentative D call: TRBD2 (5 bases). The V end was cut by 1 base, the J end by 2 bases, with 6 bases between. CDR3 length: 13 residues. CDR1 is SGHDN and CDR2 is FVKESK in the germline V gene.

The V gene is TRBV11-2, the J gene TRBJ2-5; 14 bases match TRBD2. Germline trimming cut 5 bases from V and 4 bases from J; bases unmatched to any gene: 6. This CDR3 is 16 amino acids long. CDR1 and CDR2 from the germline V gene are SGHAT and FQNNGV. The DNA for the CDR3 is TGTGCCAGCAGCCAGGGACTAGCGGGAGTAGGAGAGACCCAGTACTTC. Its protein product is CASSQGLAGVGETQYF.

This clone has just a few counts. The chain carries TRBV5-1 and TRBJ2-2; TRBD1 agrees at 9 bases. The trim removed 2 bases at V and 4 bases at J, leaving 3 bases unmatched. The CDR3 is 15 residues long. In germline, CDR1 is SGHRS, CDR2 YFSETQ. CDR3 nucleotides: TGCGCCAGCAGCTTCCGGGACAGGGCCACCGGGGAGCTGTTTTTT. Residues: CASSFRDRATGELFF. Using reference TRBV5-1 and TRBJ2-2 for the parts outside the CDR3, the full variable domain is KAGVTQTPRYLIKTRGQQVTLSCSPISGHRSVSWYQQTPGQGLQFLFEYFSETQRNKGNFPGRFSGRQFSNSRSEMNVSTLELGDSALYLCASSFRDRATGELFFGEGSRLTVL.

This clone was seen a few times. CDR3 sequence (DNA): TGTGCCAGCAGCCCCAGACCCCGGGGAGGAGGCACTGAAGCTTTCTTT. This translates into CASSPRPRGGGTEAFF. The rearrangement joins TRBV7-9 to TRBJ1-1; D call uncertain. Trimming pared 5 bases from V and 4 bases from J, leaving 20 bases between. The germline V gene encodes CDR1 SEHNR and CDR2 FQNEAQ (reference sequence). This CDR3 has 16 amino acids.

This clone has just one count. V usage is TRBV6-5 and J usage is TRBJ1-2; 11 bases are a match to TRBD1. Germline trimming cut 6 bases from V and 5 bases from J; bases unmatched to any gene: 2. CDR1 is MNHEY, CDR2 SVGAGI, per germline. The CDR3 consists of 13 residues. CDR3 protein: CASRDRGRYGYTF. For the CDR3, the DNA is TGTGCCAGCAGGGACAGGGGGCGATATGGCTACACCTTC.

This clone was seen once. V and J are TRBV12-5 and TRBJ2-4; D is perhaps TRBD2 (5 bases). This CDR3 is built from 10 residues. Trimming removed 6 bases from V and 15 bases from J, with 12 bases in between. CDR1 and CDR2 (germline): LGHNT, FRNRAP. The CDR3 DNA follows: TGTGCTAGTGGAGAGGGTCGACGGTACTTC. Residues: CASGEGRRYF. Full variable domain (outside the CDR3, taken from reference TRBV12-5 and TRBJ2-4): DARVTQTPRHKVTEMGQEVTMRCQPILGHNTVFWYRQTMMQGLELLAYFRNRAPLDDSGMPKDRFSAEMPDATLATLKIQPSEPRDSAVYFCASGEGRRYFGAGTRLSVL.

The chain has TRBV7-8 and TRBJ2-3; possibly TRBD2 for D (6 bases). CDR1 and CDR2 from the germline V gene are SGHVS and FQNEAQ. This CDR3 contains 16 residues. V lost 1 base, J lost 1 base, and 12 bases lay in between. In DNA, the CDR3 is TGTGCCAGCAGCTTAGAGGGAGGCTGGGGCACAGATACGCAGTATTTT. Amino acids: CASSLEGGWGTDTQYF.

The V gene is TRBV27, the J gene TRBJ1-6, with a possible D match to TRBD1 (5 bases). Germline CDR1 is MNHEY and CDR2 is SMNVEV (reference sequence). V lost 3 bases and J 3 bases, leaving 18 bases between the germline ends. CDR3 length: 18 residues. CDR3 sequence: CASSFRGPQDNYNSPLHF. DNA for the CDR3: TGTGCCAGCAGTTTTAGAGGCCCACAGGACAACTATAATTCACCCCTCCACTTT.